Here is one TCR beta chain with its context. The DNA is omitted, as the CDR3 cannot be located on it reliably, and the CDR3 follows TCRdb's listing. The CDR3 is 15 amino acids long, termini counted. Per the germline V gene, CDR1 is SGHNT and CDR2 is YENEEA. The sample originates from a study of molecular identifiers for immune sequencing clone quantification. TCRdb processed the PCR reads anew with MiXCR; each CDR3 protein has one entry. Seen here are roughly 86,000 distinct CDR3 sequences, around 20% observed once, and the top ten hold roughly 0.8%. The sequenced sample was naive CD8+ T cells from blood, with Jurkat cell RNA spiked in. Subset given: FACS-sorted CD8+CD4-CCR7+CD45RA+ naive T cells. The clonotype originates from a human donor in good health. Some libraries in this study had Jurkat cell RNA spiked in. The V and J genes are TRBV11-3 and TRBJ2-1; TRBD1 reflects the table's D call only, with no check against the DNA. The CDR3 spells CASSLDFAPANEQFF.